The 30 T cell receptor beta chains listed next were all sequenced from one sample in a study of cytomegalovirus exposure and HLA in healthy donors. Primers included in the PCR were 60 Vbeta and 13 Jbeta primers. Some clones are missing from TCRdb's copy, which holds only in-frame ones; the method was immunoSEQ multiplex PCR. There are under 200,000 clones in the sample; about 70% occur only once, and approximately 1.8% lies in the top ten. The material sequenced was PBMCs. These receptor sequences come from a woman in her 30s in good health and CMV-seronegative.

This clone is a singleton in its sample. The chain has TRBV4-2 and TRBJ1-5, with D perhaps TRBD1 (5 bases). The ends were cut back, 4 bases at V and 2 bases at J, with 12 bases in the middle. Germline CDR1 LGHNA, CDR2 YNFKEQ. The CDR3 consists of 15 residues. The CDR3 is CASSPEAGGNQPQHF. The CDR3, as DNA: TGTGCCAGCAGCCCCGAGGCGGGGGGCAATCAGCCCCAGCATTTT.

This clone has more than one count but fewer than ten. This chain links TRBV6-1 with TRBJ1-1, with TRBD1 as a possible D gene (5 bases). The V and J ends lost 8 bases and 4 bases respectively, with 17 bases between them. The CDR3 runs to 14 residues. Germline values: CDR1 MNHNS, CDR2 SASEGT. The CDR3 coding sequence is TGTGCCAGCGGGGGAGGAGGATGGAGCACTGAAGCTTTCTTT. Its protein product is CASGGGGWSTEAFF.

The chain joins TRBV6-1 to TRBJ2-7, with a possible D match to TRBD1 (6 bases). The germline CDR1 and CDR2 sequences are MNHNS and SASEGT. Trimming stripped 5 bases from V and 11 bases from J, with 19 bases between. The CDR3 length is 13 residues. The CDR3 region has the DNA TGTGCCAGCAGTTATCTTGGACAGAGCACCAAGTACTTC. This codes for CASSYLGQSTKYF.

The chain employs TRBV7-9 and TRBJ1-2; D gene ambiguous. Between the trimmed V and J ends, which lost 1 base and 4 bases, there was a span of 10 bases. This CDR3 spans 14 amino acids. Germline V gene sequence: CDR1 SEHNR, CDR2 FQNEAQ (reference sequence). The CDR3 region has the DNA TGTGCCAGCAGCTTAGGGATAGCTGGCTATGGCTACACCTTC. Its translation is CASSLGIAGYGYTF.

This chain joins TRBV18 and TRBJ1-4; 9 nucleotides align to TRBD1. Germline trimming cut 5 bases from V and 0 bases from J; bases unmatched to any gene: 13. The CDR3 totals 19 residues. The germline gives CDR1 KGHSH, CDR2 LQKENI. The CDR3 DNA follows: TGTGCCAGCTCAGACGCCGGGACAGGGTTAATTACAACTAATGAAAAACTGTTTTTT. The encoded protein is CASSDAGTGLITTNEKLFF.

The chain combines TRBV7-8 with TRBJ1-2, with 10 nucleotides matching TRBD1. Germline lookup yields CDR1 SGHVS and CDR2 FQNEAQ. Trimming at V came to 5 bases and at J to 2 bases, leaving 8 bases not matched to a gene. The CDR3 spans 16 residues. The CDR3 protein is CASSPKAGQGNYGYTF. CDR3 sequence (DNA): TGTGCCAGCAGCCCCAAGGCGGGACAGGGGAACTATGGCTACACCTTC.

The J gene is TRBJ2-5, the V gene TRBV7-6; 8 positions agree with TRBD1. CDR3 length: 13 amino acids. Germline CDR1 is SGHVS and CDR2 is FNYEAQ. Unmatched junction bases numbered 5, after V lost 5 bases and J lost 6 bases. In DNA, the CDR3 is TGTGCCAGCAGCAGCGGACAGGGAAAGACCCAGTACTTC. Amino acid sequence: CASSSGQGKTQYF.

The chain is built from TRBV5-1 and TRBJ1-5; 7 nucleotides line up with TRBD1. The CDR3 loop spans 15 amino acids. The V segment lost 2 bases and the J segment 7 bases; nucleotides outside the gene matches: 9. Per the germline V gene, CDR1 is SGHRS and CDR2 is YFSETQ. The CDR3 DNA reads TGCGCCAGCAGCTTAGGAATACAGGGGAGCCAGCCCCAGCATTTT. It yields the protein CASSLGIQGSQPQHF.

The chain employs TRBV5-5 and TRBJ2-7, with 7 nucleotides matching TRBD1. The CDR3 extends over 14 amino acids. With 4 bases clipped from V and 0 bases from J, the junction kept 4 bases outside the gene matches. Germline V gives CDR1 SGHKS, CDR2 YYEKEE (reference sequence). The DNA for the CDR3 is TGTGCCAGCAGCCCGAGGACAGGCTCCTACGAGCAGTACTTC. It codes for CASSPRTGSYEQYF.

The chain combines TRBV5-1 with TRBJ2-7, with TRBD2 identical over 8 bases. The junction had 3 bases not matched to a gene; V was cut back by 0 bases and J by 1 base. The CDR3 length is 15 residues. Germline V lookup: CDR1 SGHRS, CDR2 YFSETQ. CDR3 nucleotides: TGCGCCAGCAGCTTGGGCGGGAGGATATCCTACGAGCAGTACTTC. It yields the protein CASSLGGRISYEQYF.

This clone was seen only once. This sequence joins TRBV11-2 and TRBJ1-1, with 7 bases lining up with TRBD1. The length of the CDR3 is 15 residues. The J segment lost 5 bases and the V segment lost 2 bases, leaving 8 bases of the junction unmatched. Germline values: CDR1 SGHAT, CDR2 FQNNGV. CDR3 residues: CASSLFSGGRTEAFF. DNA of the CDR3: TGTGCCAGCAGCTTATTCTCAGGGGGAAGGACTGAAGCTTTCTTT.

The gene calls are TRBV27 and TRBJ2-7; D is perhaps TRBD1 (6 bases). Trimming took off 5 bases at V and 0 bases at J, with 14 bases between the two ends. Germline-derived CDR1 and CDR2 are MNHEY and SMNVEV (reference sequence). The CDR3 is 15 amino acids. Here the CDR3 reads CASSLQGASSYEQYF. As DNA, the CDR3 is TGTGCCAGCAGTCTACAGGGCGCAAGCTCCTACGAGCAGTACTTC.

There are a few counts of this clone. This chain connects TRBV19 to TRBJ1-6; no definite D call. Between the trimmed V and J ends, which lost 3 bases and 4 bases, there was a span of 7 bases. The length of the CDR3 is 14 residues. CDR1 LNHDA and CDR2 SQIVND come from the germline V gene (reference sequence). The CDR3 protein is CASSIPTYNSPLHF. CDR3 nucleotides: TGTGCCAGTAGTATCCCGACTTATAATTCACCCCTCCACTTT.

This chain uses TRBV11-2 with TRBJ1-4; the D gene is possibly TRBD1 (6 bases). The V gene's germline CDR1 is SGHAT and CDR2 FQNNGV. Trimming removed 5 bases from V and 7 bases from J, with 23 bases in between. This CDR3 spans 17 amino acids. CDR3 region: CASSRLPPRGASEKLFF. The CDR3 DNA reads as TGTGCCAGCAGCCGATTACCCCCCCGGGGGGCAAGTGAAAAACTGTTTTTT.

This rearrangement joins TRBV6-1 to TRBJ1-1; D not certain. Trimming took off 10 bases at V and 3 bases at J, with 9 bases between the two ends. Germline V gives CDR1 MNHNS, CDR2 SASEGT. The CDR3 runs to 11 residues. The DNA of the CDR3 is TGTGCCATCACTCCCTACACTGAAGCTTTCTTT. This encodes CAITPYTEAFF.

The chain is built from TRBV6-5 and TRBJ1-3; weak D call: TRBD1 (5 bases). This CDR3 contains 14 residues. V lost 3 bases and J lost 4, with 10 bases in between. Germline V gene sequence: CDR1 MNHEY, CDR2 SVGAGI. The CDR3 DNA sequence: TGTGCCAGCAGTTATGGCAGGGCGGGAAACACCATATATTTT. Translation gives CASSYGRAGNTIYF.

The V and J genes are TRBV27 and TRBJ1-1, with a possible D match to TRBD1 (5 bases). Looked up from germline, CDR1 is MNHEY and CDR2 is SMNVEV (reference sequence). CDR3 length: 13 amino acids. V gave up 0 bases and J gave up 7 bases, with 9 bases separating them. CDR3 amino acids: CASSLSRQNEAFF. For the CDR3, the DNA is TGTGCCAGCAGTTTATCGAGACAGAATGAAGCTTTCTTT.

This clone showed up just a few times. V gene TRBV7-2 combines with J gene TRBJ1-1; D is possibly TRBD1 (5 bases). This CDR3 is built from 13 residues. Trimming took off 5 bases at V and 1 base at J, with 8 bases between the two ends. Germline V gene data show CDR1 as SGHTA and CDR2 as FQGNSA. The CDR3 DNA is TGTGCCAGCAGCGCCGGACAGAACACTGAAGCTTTCTTT. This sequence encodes CASSAGQNTEAFF. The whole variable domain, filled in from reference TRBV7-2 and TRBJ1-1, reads GAGVSQSPSNKVTEKGKDVELRCDPISGHTALYWYRQSLGQGLEFLIYFQGNSAPDKSGLPSDRFSAERTGGSVSTLTIQRTQQEDSAVYLCASSAGQNTEAFFGQGTRLTVV.

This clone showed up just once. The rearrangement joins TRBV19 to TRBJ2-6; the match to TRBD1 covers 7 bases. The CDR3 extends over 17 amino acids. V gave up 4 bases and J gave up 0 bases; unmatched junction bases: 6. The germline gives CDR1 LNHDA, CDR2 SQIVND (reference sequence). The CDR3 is CASSTRQGVSGANVLTF. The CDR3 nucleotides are TGTGCCAGTAGTACCCGACAGGGAGTCTCTGGGGCCAACGTCCTGACTTTC. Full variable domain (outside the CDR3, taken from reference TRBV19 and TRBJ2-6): DGGITQSPKYLFRKEGQNVTLSCEQNLNHDAMYWYRQDPGQGLRLIYYSQIVNDFQKGDIAEGYSVSREKKESFPLTVTSAQKNPTAFYLCASSTRQGVSGANVLTFGAGSRLTVL.

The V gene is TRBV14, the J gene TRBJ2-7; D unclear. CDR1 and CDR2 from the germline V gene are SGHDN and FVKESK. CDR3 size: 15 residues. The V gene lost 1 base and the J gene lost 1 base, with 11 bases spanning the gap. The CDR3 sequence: CASSQAAERSYEQYF. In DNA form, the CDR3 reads TGTGCCAGCAGCCAAGCTGCGGAACGGTCCTACGAGCAGTACTTC.

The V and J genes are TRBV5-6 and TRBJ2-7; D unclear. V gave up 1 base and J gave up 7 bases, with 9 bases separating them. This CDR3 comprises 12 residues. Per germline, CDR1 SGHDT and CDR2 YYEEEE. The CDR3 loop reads CASSLYRLEQYF. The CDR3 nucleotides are TGTGCCAGCAGCTTGTACCGGTTGGAGCAGTACTTC. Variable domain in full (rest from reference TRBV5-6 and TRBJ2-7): DAGVTQSPTHLIKTRGQQVTLRCSPKSGHDTVSWYQQALGQGPQFIFQYYEEEERQRGNFPDRFSGHQFPNYSSELNVNALLLGDSALYLCASSLYRLEQYFGPGTRLTVT.

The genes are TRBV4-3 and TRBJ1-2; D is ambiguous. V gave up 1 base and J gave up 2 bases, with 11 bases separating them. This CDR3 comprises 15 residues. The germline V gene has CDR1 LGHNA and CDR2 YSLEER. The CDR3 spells CASSQGLPSNYGYTF. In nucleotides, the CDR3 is TGCGCCAGCAGCCAAGGGCTCCCCTCAAACTATGGCTACACCTTC.

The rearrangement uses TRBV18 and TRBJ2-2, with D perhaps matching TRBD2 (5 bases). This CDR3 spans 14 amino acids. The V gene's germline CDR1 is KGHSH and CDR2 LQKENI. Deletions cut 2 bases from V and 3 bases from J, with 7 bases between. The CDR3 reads CASSPTRDTGELFF. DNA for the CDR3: TGTGCCAGCTCACCAACTAGGGACACCGGGGAGCTGTTTTTT.

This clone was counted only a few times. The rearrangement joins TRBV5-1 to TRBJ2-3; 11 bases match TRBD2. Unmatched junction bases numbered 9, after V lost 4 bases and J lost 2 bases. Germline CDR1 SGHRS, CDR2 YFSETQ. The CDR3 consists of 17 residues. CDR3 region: CASSAGLAAHLTDTQYF. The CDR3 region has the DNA TGCGCCAGCAGCGCGGGACTAGCGGCCCACCTCACAGATACGCAGTATTTT.

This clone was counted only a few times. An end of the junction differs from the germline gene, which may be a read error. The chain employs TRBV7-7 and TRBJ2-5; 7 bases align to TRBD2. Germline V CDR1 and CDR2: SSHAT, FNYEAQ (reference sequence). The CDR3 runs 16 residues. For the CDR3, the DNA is TGTGCTAGCAGCTTTAGCCTAGCGGTTGGAGGAGAGACCCAGTACTTC. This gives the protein CASSFSLAVGGETQYF.

Here the CDR3 reads CASSQGMIAGAGQETQYF. For the CDR3, the DNA is TGTGCCAGCAGCCAGGGGATGATAGCGGGAGCGGGTCAAGAGACCCAGTACTTC. The chain uses TRBV4-2 and TRBJ2-5, with TRBD2 matching 9 bases. CDR1 is LGHNA, CDR2 YNFKEQ, per germline. Unmatched junction bases numbered 13, after V lost 3 bases and J lost 2 bases. The CDR3 spans 18 residues.

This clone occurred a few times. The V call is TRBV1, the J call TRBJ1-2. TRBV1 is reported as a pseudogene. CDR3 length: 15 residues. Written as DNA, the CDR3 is TGCACCAGCAGATACGCTCCCGGGAATAACTATGGCTACACCTTC. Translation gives CTSRYAPGNNYGYTF.

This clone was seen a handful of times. The CDR3 protein is CASSSHVAGSDGYTF. The CDR3 DNA reads as TGTGCCAGCAGTTCCCATGTTGCGGGGTCCGATGGCTACACCTTC. V and J are TRBV6-6 and TRBJ1-2, with D unresolved. The V end lost 4 bases, the J end lost 6 bases, and 18 bases lay between the germline ends. Germline values: CDR1 MNHNY, CDR2 SVGAGI (reference sequence). The CDR3 loop spans 15 amino acids.

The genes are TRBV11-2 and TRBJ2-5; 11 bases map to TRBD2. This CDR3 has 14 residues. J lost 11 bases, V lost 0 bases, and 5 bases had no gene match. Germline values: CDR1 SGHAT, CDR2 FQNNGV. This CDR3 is CASSLDRTSGGQYF. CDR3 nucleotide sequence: TGTGCCAGCAGCTTAGATCGCACTAGCGGGGGACAGTACTTC.

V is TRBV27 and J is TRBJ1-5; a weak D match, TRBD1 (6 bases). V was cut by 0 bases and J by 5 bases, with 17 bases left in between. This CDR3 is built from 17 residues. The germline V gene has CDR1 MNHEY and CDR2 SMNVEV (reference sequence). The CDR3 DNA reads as TGTGCCAGCAGTTTATCTTTCTCAGGGGCTCAGGATCAGCCCCAGCATTTT. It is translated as CASSLSFSGAQDQPQHF.